This TCR beta chain was identified during a study of Graves' ophthalmopathy and Graves' hyperthyroidism. Findings and caveats of the study: Most thyroid-expanded clonotypes exceeding 0.001 frequency were also found in blood. The model's ophthalmopathy progression predictions had roughly 69% sensitivity and 72.22% specificity.

This clonotype came up once. Antigen: not known. Researchers took RNA transcripts and amplified TCR beta CDR3 regions from them. RT-PCR with HTBI primers came first, then second-round multiplex PCR. One entry per CDR3 protein results from TCRdb running MiXCR on the multiplex PCR reads. The data hold 650,000 to 800,000 distinct CDR3 sequences, with about two fifths observed a single time. Pregnant or lactating patients and those with other autoimmune diseases or uncontrolled infections were excluded. Germline CDR1 and CDR2: SNHLY and FYNNEI. The CDR3 is made up of 15 amino acids. Trimming cost V 5 bases and J 4 bases, with 17 bases left between them.

The TCR comes from an adult man with Graves' ophthalmopathy. The genes are TRBV2 and TRBJ1-1, with unresolved D. The sequencing input was peripheral blood. CDR3 in DNA: TGTGCCAGCAGTCGGATCAGCGGTGTCGGCACTGAAGCTTTCTTT. This sequence encodes CASSRISGVGTEAFF.